The 5 T cell receptor beta chains in this list originate from one sample, sequenced in a study of CD8 T cells in ankylosing spondylitis. Each CDR3 protein gets one entry after TCRdb re-called the 5' RACE reads with MiXCR. The sample consists of a few hundred thousand distinct CDR3 sequences, about 18% of them appearing once. The study's findings and limits: A TCR beta motif of seven or eight highly homologous variants appeared characteristic of ankylosing spondylitis blood.

No antigen has been identified for these receptors. The sample was blood, either unsorted or a sorted T cell fraction (not recorded which). Receptor source: a male donor with ankylosing spondylitis.

This clonotype was observed a few times. The chain links TRBV2 to TRBJ2-7; 10 nucleotides match TRBD2. Germline loops: CDR1 SNHLY, CDR2 FYNNEI. The CDR3 has 15 amino acids. V was clipped by 1 base and J by 3 bases; unmatched bases: 3. The CDR3 sequence is CASSEGLAGVYEQYF. The CDR3 DNA reads TGTGCCAGCAGTGAAGGCCTAGCGGGAGTCTACGAGCAGTACTTC.

This clonotype has more than one count but fewer than ten. V is TRBV10-2 and J is TRBJ1-5, with 9 bases fitting TRBD1. Unmatched junction bases numbered 5, after V lost 3 bases and J lost 5 bases. Germline lookup yields CDR1 WSHSY and CDR2 SAAADI. This CDR3 is 15 amino acids long. The CDR3 nucleotides read TGCGCCAGCAGTGACCTGGGACAGGGCGATCAGCCCCAGCATTTT. Protein: CASSDLGQGDQPQHF.

The V gene is TRBV29-1, the J gene TRBJ2-1; TRBD2 might be the D (7 bases). This CDR3 spans 14 amino acids. V dropped 3 bases and J dropped 3 bases, with 12 bases sitting between them. Germline V gene sequence: CDR1 SQVTM, CDR2 ANQGSEA. CDR3 amino acids: CSVDGQRDYNEQFF. The CDR3 DNA follows: TGCAGCGTTGATGGACAGCGGGACTACAATGAGCAGTTCTTC.

This clonotype has just a few counts. J is TRBJ1-1 and V is TRBV5-6, with D maybe TRBD1 (5 bases). Germline V gene lookup returns CDR1 SGHDT and CDR2 YYEEEE. V lost 3 bases to trimming and J lost 1 base, with 10 bases between them. There are 14 residues in the CDR3. The CDR3 region has the DNA TGTGCCAGCAGCTCCTTGACAGAGAACACTGAAGCTTTCTTT. It yields the protein CASSSLTENTEAFF.

The J gene is TRBJ2-1, the V gene TRBV27; D is undetermined. Looked up from germline, CDR1 is MNHEY and CDR2 is SMNVEV (reference sequence). The V end was cut by 2 bases, the J end by 2 bases, with 16 bases between. This CDR3 has 17 residues. DNA of the CDR3: TGTGCCAGCAGTTTAAATCCCGCGGTAGGGCCCTACAATGAGCAGTTCTTC. Amino acids: CASSLNPAVGPYNEQFF.